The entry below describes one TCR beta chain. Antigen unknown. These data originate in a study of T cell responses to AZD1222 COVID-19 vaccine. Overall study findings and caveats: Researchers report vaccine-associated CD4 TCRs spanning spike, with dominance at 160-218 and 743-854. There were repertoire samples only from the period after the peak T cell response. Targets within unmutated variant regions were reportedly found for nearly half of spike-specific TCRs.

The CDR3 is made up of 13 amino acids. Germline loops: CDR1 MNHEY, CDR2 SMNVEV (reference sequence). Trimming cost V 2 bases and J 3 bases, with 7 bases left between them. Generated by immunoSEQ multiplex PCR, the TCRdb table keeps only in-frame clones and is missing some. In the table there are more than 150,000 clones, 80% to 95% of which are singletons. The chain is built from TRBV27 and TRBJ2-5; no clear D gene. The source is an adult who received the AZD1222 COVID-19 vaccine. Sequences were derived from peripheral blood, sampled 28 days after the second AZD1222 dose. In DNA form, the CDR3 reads TGTGCCAGCAGTTTAAGATCCAAAGAGACCCAGTACTTC. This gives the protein CASSLRSKETQYF.